The 17 T cell receptor beta chains given below trace back to one sample, sequenced in a study of blood T cells in healthy people across ages. Then a second PCR, running roughly 7 to 11 cycles, was carried out with a sample-barcoded 5' primer and a J-beta primer mix. MiXCR, applied by TCRdb to the 5' RACE reads, yields one record per CDR3 protein. The table shows hundreds of thousands of distinct CDR3 sequences, with 45% to 50% occurring only once. The sequencing sample was made of blood. The source is a man aged 25 to 45 in good health.

The rearrangement uses TRBV5-5 and TRBJ1-2; D gene ambiguous. The CDR3 consists of 15 residues. In germline, CDR1 is SGHKS, CDR2 YYEKEE (reference sequence). V shed 0 bases and J shed 0 bases, with 9 bases lying between them. CDR3 amino acids: CASSLEGSTNYGYTF. The DNA for the CDR3 is TGTGCCAGCAGCTTGGAGGGATCTACTAACTATGGCTACACCTTC.

The V gene is TRBV12-3 or TRBV12-4, the J gene TRBJ2-7; TRBD1 is a possible D gene (6 bases). V lost 6 bases, J lost 6 bases, and 15 bases lay in between. The CDR3 sequence is 13 residues long. CDR3 amino acids: CASRYTRGAEQYF. DNA for the CDR3: TGTGCCAGCAGATACACCAGGGGCGCCGAGCAGTACTTC.

This clonotype was counted only a few times. The chain combines TRBV12-3 or TRBV12-4 with TRBJ2-3; D gene unclear. The CDR3 contains 13 residues. The germline V and J ends were trimmed by 7 bases and 2 bases, with 10 bases remaining between them. CDR3 sequence reads: CASTTRDTDTQYF. CDR3 DNA: TGTGCCAGCACTACGCGCGACACAGATACGCAGTATTTT.

This clonotype occurred a few times. This sequence joins TRBV4-2 and TRBJ1-1, with D perhaps TRBD1 (5 bases). The germline V and J ends were trimmed by 1 base and 1 base, with 10 bases remaining between them. This CDR3 has 15 residues. The germline V gene encodes CDR1 LGHNA and CDR2 YNFKEQ. The CDR3 sequence is CASSQVQGSNTEAFF. In DNA, the CDR3 is TGTGCCAGCAGCCAAGTCCAGGGTTCGAACACTGAAGCTTTCTTT.

This clonotype was counted only a few times. The rearrangement uses TRBV7-2 and TRBJ1-2; D unclear. The CDR3 covers 15 residues. The germline gives CDR1 SGHTA, CDR2 FQGNSA. V shed 1 base and J shed 0 bases, with 9 bases lying between them. This CDR3 is CASSLVRDSNYGYTF. The CDR3, as DNA: TGTGCCAGCAGCTTAGTCCGGGATTCTAACTATGGCTACACCTTC.

The genes are TRBV12-3 or TRBV12-4 and TRBJ1-6; D unclear. The CDR3 runs to 20 residues. V was trimmed by 3 bases and J by 0 bases, leaving 21 bases between them. CDR3 coding DNA: TGTGCCAGCAGTTTGTTTCCCCGGCAGGCCTACAGCTCCTATAATTCACCCCTCCACTTT. Translation: CASSLFPRQAYSSYNSPLHF.

This clonotype was detected a few times. The chain employs TRBV6-1 and TRBJ2-3; TRBD1 might be the D (5 bases). The V end was cut by 4 bases, the J end by 0 bases, with 11 bases between. This CDR3 is built from 15 residues. Germline CDR1 MNHNS, CDR2 SASEGT. The CDR3 coding sequence is TGTGCCAGCAGTGGGATGGCAGGGAGCACAGATACGCAGTATTTT. It codes for CASSGMAGSTDTQYF.

The CDR3 sequence: CASSQEGQGFYGYTF. The CDR3 DNA follows: TGTGCCAGCAGCCAAGAAGGACAGGGGTTCTATGGCTACACCTTC. The genes are TRBV3-1 and TRBJ1-2, with 9 positions matching TRBD1. The germline CDR1 and CDR2 sequences are LGHDT and YNNKEL (reference sequence). The junction had 3 bases not matched to a gene; V was cut back by 0 bases and J by 4 bases. The CDR3 has 15 residues.

This clonotype is deemed medium-sized (0.01 to 0.1%). The V and J genes are TRBV2 and TRBJ2-1; 13 nucleotides agree with TRBD2. Trimming removed 6 bases from V and 7 bases from J; junction bases left unmatched: 6. This CDR3 comprises 15 residues. Germline CDR1 reads SNHLY; CDR2 reads FYNNEI. The CDR3 here is CASSVLAGGPNEQFF. As DNA, the CDR3 is TGTGCCAGCAGCGTACTAGCGGGGGGGCCTAATGAGCAGTTCTTC.

This clonotype was observed many times. The chain has TRBV7-8 and TRBJ2-7; D not resolved. V lost 1 base and J lost 5, with 3 bases in between. Germline CDR1 is SGHVS and CDR2 is FQNEAQ. CDR3 size: 11 residues. The CDR3 reads CASSLVHEQYF. Here the CDR3 DNA reads TGTGCCAGCAGCTTAGTCCACGAGCAGTACTTC.

This clonotype has a single count. V usage is TRBV7-2 and J usage is TRBJ2-1; D gene unclear. V gave up 6 bases and J gave up 6 bases, with 15 bases separating them. Germline V lookup: CDR1 SGHTA, CDR2 FQGNSA. The CDR3 covers 14 residues. The CDR3 DNA follows: TGTGCCAGCAGTGGGGATAGTGGCGGCAATGAGCAGTTCTTC. Protein product: CASSGDSGGNEQFF.

This clonotype appeared a few times. The chain recombines TRBV9 with TRBJ2-1; D ambiguous. Per the germline V gene, CDR1 is SGDLS and CDR2 is YYNGEE. The CDR3 consists of 13 residues. The V and J ends lost 4 bases and 10 bases respectively, with 15 bases between them. In DNA, the CDR3 is TGTGCCAGCAGCAGAGATCTAGGCAACGAGCAGTTCTTC. Translation: CASSRDLGNEQFF. The full variable domain, its missing parts supplied by reference TRBV9 and TRBJ2-1, is DSGVTQTPKHLITATGQRVTLRCSPRSGDLSVYWYQQSLDQGLQFLIQYYNGEERAKGNILERFSAQQFPDLHSELNLSSLELGDSALYFCASSRDLGNEQFFGPGTRLTVL.

This clonotype appeared a few times. The genes are TRBV20-1 and TRBJ1-5; D is uncertain. This CDR3 is built from 15 residues. The ends were cut back, 3 bases at V and 0 bases at J, with 12 bases in the middle. Germline V gene data show CDR1 as DFQATT and CDR2 as SNEGSKA (reference sequence). The CDR3: CSASEGVVSNQPQHF. The CDR3 bases are TGCAGTGCTAGTGAGGGAGTCGTTAGCAATCAGCCCCAGCATTTT.

The chain carries TRBV29-1 and TRBJ1-1, with a tentative D call TRBD1 (5 bases). Trimming cost V 7 bases and J 3 bases, with 15 bases left between them. Germline lookup yields CDR1 SQVTM and CDR2 ANQGSEA. The CDR3 has 13 amino acids. This chain's CDR3 is CSGSGIGDTEAFF. CDR3 DNA sequence: TGCAGCGGATCAGGGATCGGGGACACTGAAGCTTTCTTT.

There are a few counts of this clonotype. For the CDR3, the DNA is TGCGCCAGCTGTAAAGGGGACTCCTACGAGCAGTACTTC. Translated: CASCKGDSYEQYF. The chain joins TRBV5-1 to TRBJ2-7, with a weak D call TRBD1 (5 bases). The germline V and J ends were trimmed by 7 bases and 0 bases, with 11 bases remaining between them. CDR1 and CDR2 from the germline V gene are SGHRS and YFSETQ. This CDR3 spans 13 amino acids.

V is TRBV3-1 and J is TRBJ1-4; 8 bases are a match to TRBD1. After removal of 5 bases from V and 2 bases from J, the junction contained 1 base not matched to a gene. This CDR3 spans 14 amino acids. Germline values: CDR1 LGHDT, CDR2 YNNKEL (reference sequence). CDR3 bases: TGTGCCAGCAGCACAGGGGGGACTAATGAAAAACTGTTTTTT. Residues: CASSTGGTNEKLFF.

The V gene is TRBV6-2 or TRBV6-3, the J gene TRBJ2-2, with 10 bases identical to TRBD1. This CDR3 comprises 16 residues. Germline V gives CDR1 MNHEY, CDR2 SVGEGT. J lost 1 base, V lost 5 bases, and 4 bases had no gene match. CDR3: CASSRDRGMNTGELFF. In nucleotides, the CDR3 is TGTGCCAGCAGTAGGGACAGGGGAATGAACACCGGGGAGCTGTTTTTT.